The source of this T cell receptor (beta chain) is a study of T cell responses to AZD1222 COVID-19 vaccine. Across the whole study: Samples with a second dose at about 4 or about 12 weeks were pooled together.

TCRdb's copy holds only in-frame clones and misses some; the assay was immunoSEQ multiplex PCR. The table shows 95,000 to 150,000 clones, with 75% to 90% occurring only once. Concerning this clone itself: No antigen is known for it.

Study-level results: CD4 TCRs covered the whole spike, strongest at regions 160-218 and 743-854.

The receptor's source is an adult in good health. The sequenced sample was peripheral blood, obtained on day 0 of AZD1222 vaccination.

The CDR3, as DNA: TGCAGCGTTGGGCACACCGGGGAGCTGTTTTTT. Translated: CSVGHTGELFF. This chain joins TRBV29-1 and TRBJ2-2; D remains unclear. This CDR3 region has 11 residues. V shed 4 bases and J shed 3 bases, with 3 bases lying between them. Germline assignment: CDR1 SQVTM and CDR2 ANQGSEA.